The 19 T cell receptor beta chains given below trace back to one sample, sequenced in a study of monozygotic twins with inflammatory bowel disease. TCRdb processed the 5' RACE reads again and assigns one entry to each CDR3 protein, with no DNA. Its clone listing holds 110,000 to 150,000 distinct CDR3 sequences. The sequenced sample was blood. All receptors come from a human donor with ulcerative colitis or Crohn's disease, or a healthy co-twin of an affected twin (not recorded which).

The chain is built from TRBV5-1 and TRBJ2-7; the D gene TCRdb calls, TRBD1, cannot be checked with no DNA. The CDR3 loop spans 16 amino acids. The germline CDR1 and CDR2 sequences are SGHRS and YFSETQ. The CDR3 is CASSYSPGQGSYEQYF.

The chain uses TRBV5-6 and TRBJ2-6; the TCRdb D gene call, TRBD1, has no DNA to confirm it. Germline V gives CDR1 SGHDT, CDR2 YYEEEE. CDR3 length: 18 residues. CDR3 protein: CASSFLGTGLSGVNVLTF. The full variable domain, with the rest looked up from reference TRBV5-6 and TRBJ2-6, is DAGVTQSPTHLIKTRGQQVTLRCSPKSGHDTVSWYQQALGQGPQFIFQYYEEEERQRGNFPDRFSGHQFPNYSSELNVNALLLGDSALYLCASSFLGTGLSGVNVLTFGAGSRLTVL.

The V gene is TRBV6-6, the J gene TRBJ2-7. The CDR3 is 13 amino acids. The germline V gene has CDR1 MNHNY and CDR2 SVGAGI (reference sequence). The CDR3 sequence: CASSSLVGNEQYF.

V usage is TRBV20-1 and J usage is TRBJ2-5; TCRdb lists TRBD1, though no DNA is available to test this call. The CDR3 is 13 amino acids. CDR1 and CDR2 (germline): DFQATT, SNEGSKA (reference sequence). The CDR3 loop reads CSASLGQAETQYF.

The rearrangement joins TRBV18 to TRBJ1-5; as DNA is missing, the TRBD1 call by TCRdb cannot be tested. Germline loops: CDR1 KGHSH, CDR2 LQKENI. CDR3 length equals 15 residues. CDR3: CASSQNGQGNQPQHF.

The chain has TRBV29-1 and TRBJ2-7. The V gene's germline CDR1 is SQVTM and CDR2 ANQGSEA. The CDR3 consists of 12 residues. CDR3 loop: CSFSGSAYEQYF.

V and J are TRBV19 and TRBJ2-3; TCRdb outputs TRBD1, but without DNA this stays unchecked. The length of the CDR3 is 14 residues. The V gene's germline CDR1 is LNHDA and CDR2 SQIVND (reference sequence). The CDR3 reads CASGIAGTTDTQYF.

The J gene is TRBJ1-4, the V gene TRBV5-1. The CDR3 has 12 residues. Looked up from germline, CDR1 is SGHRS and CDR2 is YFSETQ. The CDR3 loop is CASSLEIGELFF.

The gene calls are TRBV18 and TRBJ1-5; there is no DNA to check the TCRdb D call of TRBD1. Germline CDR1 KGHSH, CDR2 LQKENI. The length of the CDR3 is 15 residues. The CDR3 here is CASSPQTGDNQPQHF.

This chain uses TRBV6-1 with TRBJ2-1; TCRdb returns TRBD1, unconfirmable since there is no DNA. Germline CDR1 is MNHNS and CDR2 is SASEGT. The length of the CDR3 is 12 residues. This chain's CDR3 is CASSEGGDEQFF.

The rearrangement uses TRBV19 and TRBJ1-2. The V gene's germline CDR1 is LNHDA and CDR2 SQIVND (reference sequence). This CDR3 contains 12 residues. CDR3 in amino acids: CASSIGGPGYTF. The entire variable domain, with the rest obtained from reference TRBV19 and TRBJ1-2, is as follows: DGGITQSPKYLFRKEGQNVTLSCEQNLNHDAMYWYRQDPGQGLRLIYYSQIVNDFQKGDIAEGYSVSREKKESFPLTVTSAQKNPTAFYLCASSIGGPGYTFGSGTRLTVV.

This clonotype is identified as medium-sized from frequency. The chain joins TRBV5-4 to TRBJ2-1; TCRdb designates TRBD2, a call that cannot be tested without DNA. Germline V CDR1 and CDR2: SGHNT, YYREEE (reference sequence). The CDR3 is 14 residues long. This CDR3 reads CASSTSGRRAEQFF.

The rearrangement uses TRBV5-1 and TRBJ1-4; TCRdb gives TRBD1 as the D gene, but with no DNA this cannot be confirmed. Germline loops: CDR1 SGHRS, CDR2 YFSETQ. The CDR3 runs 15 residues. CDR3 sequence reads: CASSPMTGENEKLFF. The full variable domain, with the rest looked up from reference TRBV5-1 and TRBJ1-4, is KAGVTQTPRYLIKTRGQQVTLSCSPISGHRSVSWYQQTPGQGLQFLFEYFSETQRNKGNFPGRFSGRQFSNSRSEMNVSTLELGDSALYLCASSPMTGENEKLFFGSGTQLSVL.

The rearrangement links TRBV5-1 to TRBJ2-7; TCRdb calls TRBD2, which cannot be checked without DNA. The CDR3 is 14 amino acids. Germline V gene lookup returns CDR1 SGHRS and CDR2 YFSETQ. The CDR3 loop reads CASSTVAGAYEQYF.

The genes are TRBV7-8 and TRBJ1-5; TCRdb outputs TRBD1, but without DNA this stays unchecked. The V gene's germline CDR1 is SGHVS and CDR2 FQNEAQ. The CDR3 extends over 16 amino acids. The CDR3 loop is CASSLAWDTLGQPQHF.

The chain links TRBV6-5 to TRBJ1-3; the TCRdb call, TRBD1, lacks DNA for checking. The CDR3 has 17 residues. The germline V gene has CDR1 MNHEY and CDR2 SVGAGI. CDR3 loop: CASSFSTGTGVGNTIYF.

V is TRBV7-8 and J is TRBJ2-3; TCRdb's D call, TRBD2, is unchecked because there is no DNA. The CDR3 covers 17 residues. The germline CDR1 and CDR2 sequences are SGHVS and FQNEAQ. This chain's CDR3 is CASSLVEASGRTDTQYF.

This CDR3 is CASSLRHQGEAFF. The chain carries TRBV7-6 and TRBJ1-1. The germline CDR1 and CDR2 sequences are SGHVS and FNYEAQ. The CDR3 covers 13 residues.

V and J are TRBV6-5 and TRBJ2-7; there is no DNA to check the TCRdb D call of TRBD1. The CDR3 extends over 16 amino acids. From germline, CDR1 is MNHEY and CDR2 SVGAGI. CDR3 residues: CASSLRQGVYSYEQYF.